Each of the 3 T cell receptor beta chains below was sequenced from the same sample in a study of T cell responses to AZD1222 COVID-19 vaccine. Sequencing was performed with immunoSEQ multiplex PCR; in TCRdb, only in-frame clones are kept and a portion is missing. The sample lists around 130,000 clones; around 84% were seen once. The sequences come from peripheral blood, collected on day 0 of AZD1222 vaccination. The receptor source for this set is an adult in good health.

CDR3 nucleotides: TGCAGTGCTAGTGAGGGGTCACGCACTGAAGCTTTCTTT. Its translation is CSASEGSRTEAFF. The rearrangement joins TRBV20-1 to TRBJ1-1, with D tentatively TRBD1 (5 bases). CDR1 is DFQATT, CDR2 SNEGSKA, per germline (reference sequence). Deletions cut 3 bases from V and 4 bases from J, with 12 bases between. The CDR3 extends over 13 amino acids.

The chain uses TRBV9 and TRBJ1-4; D is uncertain. The germline V gene encodes CDR1 SGDLS and CDR2 YYNGEE. CDR3 length: 13 amino acids. Trimming removed 0 bases at V and 10 bases at J, with 10 bases between. The CDR3 DNA reads as TGTGCCAGCAGCGTAGAGATTACGGGAAAACTGTTTTTT. It is translated as CASSVEITGKLFF. The full variable domain, rest sourced from reference TRBV9 and TRBJ1-4, is DSGVTQTPKHLITATGQRVTLRCSPRSGDLSVYWYQQSLDQGLQFLIQYYNGEERAKGNILERFSAQQFPDLHSELNLSSLELGDSALYFCASSVEITGKLFFGSGTQLSVL.

This chain joins TRBV19 and TRBJ1-5; maybe TRBD1 (6 bases). Trimming took off 5 bases at V and 0 bases at J, with 14 bases between the two ends. The CDR3 totals 16 residues. Germline assignment: CDR1 LNHDA and CDR2 SQIVND (reference sequence). The CDR3 here is CASSHSGANSNQPQHF. The CDR3 nucleotides read TGTGCCAGTAGTCACTCGGGGGCTAATAGCAATCAGCCCCAGCATTTT.